Sequencing of this TCR beta chain was carried out in a study of beta chain features in type 1 diabetes. Study results and caveats: Comparison showed that naive, central memory and Treg TCRB repertoires appeared more similar among patients than among healthy donors. The study found moderately but significantly shorter TCRB CDR3s in all four CD4+ subsets of Type 1 diabetes patients. The VDJ junctions of type 1 diabetes patients carried fewer insertions and more deletions.

As every portion of the isolated RNA was reverse transcribed, the sequencing read expressed TCRB transcripts. Produced via immunoSEQ multiplex PCR; TCRdb's table is partial and in-frame only. The data contain 250,000 to 300,000 clones, around 15% of them singletons. In its sample, this clone was seen a few times. The antigen remains unidentified. Every single donor gave one heparinised blood draw, and these averaged approximately 100 mL. With 0 bases removed from V and 1 base from J, the gap between germline ends came to 12 bases. The CDR3 runs 17 residues. Germline CDR1 SGHVS, CDR2 FQNEAQ. This chain uses TRBV7-8 with TRBJ2-2, with D perhaps matching TRBD2 (6 bases). The clonotype comes from a man in his thirties or forties with type 1 diabetes. Sequencing was performed on naive CD4+ T cells from blood. The CDR3 here is CASSLAQRARNTGELFF. CDR3 nucleotides: TGTGCCAGCAGCTTAGCCCAGCGGGCAAGGAACACCGGGGAGCTGTTTTTT.